This entry lists 21 T cell receptor beta chains sequenced from one sample in a study of blood T cell repertoires in COVID-19. The assay was immunoSEQ multiplex PCR, and TCRdb's table has in-frame clones only and misses some. The sample has around 300,000 clones; about nine tenths are singletons. The sequenced sample was PBMCs or T cells enriched from blood (not recorded which). The receptor set was obtained from a woman aged 35 to 49 who had recovered from COVID-19.

This rearrangement joins TRBV19 to TRBJ2-5, with D possibly TRBD2 on 6 matching bases. V was clipped by 4 bases and J by 2 bases, with 11 bases between them. Germline-derived CDR1 and CDR2 are LNHDA and SQIVND (reference sequence). This CDR3 is 14 amino acids long. CDR3 in DNA: TGTGCCAGTAGTAGGGGGGACGGTCAAGAGACCCAGTACTTC. Translation gives CASSRGDGQETQYF.

V and J are TRBV30 and TRBJ2-1; D is unresolved. V gave up 0 bases and J gave up 4 bases, with 13 bases separating them. CDR3 length equals 15 residues. Germline V gene data show CDR1 as GTSNPN and CDR2 as SVGIG (reference sequence). The CDR3 DNA sequence: TGTGCCTGGAGTGTAATCGGGTCGGCATACAATGAGCAGTTCTTC. It codes for CAWSVIGSAYNEQFF. The complete variable domain, with remaining parts taken from reference TRBV30 and TRBJ2-1, reads SQTIHQWPATLVQPVGSPLSLECTVEGTSNPNLYWYRQAAGRGLQLLFYSVGIGQISSEVPQNLSASRPQDRQFILSSKKLLLSDSGFYLCAWSVIGSAYNEQFFGPGTRLTVL.

The rearrangement links TRBV7-3 to TRBJ2-3; D gene ambiguous. V lost 4 bases and J lost 4, with 9 bases in between. Germline V gene data show CDR1 as SGHTA and CDR2 as FQGTGA. This CDR3 has 13 amino acids. The CDR3 DNA reads as TGTGCCAGCAGCTCCAGAATGGCAGATACGCAGTATTTT. Translation: CASSSRMADTQYF.

This rearrangement joins TRBV5-6 to TRBJ2-7, with 8 positions matching TRBD1. Germline V gene data show CDR1 as SGHDT and CDR2 as YYEEEE. With V trimmed by 6 bases and J by 5 bases, 13 bases remained unmatched. The CDR3 sequence is 15 residues long. CDR3 region: CASTPFRTGIHEQYF. The CDR3 coding sequence is TGTGCCAGCACCCCTTTTAGGACAGGGATCCACGAGCAGTACTTC.

This clone was seen once. This chain joins TRBV28 and TRBJ1-2; D possibly corresponds to TRBD1 (6 bases). Germline loops: CDR1 MDHEN, CDR2 SYDVKM. The CDR3 totals 13 residues. Trimming stripped 7 bases from V and 6 bases from J, with 15 bases between. As DNA, the CDR3 is TGTGCCAGCACCATCAGGGGTAGGGATGGCTACACCTTC. Translation gives CASTIRGRDGYTF.

The CDR3 DNA sequence: TGCGCCAGCAGCCAAGGACTCCAAGAGACCCAGTACTTC. Translated, it gives CASSQGLQETQYF. V and J are TRBV4-1 and TRBJ2-5, with D hard to call. CDR1 and CDR2 from the germline V gene are MGHRA and YSYEKL. CDR3 length: 13 amino acids. V was shortened by 1 base and J by 1 base, with 4 bases between the two germline ends.

V and J are TRBV30 and TRBJ1-2, with D tentatively TRBD1 (6 bases). Germline V gene lookup returns CDR1 GTSNPN and CDR2 SVGIG (reference sequence). Trimming pared 3 bases from V and 0 bases from J, leaving 14 bases between. The CDR3 runs to 15 residues. CDR3 nucleotide sequence: TGTGCCTGGAGGGGAGGGACATCCGCTAACTATGGCTACACCTTC. Encoded protein: CAWRGGTSANYGYTF.

In DNA, the CDR3 is TGTGCCACCAGTGACCCCACGAAGGGGTCCACAGATACGCAGTATTTT. This translates into CATSDPTKGSTDTQYF. The V call is TRBV24-1, the J call TRBJ2-3; weak D call: TRBD1 (5 bases). Trimming removed 4 bases at V and 2 bases at J, with 15 bases between. This CDR3 spans 16 amino acids. Germline V gene lookup returns CDR1 KGHDR and CDR2 SFDVKD.

The J gene is TRBJ1-2, the V gene TRBV18; TRBD1 aligns across 12 bases. Trimming at V came to 3 bases and at J to 7 bases, leaving 6 bases not matched to a gene. The CDR3 is made up of 15 amino acids. Germline V lookup: CDR1 KGHSH, CDR2 LQKENI. The CDR3 is CASSPTTGQGAGYTF. The CDR3 DNA is TGTGCCAGCTCACCGACAACGGGACAGGGGGCTGGCTACACCTTC.

V and J are TRBV15 and TRBJ2-3; D gene uncertain. The germline CDR1 and CDR2 sequences are LNHNV and YYDKDF (reference sequence). This CDR3 comprises 14 residues. Trimming cost V 1 base and J 4 bases, with 9 bases left between them. CDR3 DNA sequence: TGTGCCACCAGCAGAGCGACATCTGCAGATACGCAGTATTTT. Its translation is CATSRATSADTQYF.

This chain joins TRBV7-2 and TRBJ1-1; TRBD1 might be the D (5 bases). This CDR3 region has 13 residues. The V end lost 1 base, the J end lost 4 bases, and 7 bases lay between the germline ends. Germline CDR1 is SGHTA and CDR2 is FQGNSA. The CDR3 region is CASSLDRGTEAFF. As DNA, the CDR3 is TGTGCCAGCAGCTTAGATAGGGGCACTGAAGCTTTCTTT.

CDR3: CSASADSNQPQHF. As DNA, the CDR3 is TGCAGTGCTAGTGCAGATAGCAATCAGCCCCAGCATTTT. This chain links TRBV20-1 with TRBJ1-5; D is undetermined. This CDR3 comprises 13 residues. The ends were cut back, 3 bases at V and 0 bases at J, with 6 bases in the middle. The germline CDR1 and CDR2 sequences are DFQATT and SNEGSKA (reference sequence).

CDR3 coding DNA: TGTGCCAGCAGTTACGACAGGGGCACAGATACGCAGTATTTT. Amino acid sequence: CASSYDRGTDTQYF. The gene calls are TRBV7-6 and TRBJ2-3, with 7 bases aligning to TRBD1. V was clipped by 6 bases and J by 1 base; unmatched bases: 4. The germline V gene has CDR1 SGHVS and CDR2 FNYEAQ. The CDR3 runs 14 residues.

The CDR3 sequence is CASSLGGGGETQYF. In nucleotides, the CDR3 is TGTGCCAGCAGCTTAGGAGGGGGGGGAGAGACCCAGTACTTC. The V call is TRBV7-9, the J call TRBJ2-5; tentatively, D is TRBD2 (7 bases). V shed 1 base and J shed 4 bases, with 10 bases lying between them. Germline CDR1 is SEHNR and CDR2 is FQNEAQ (reference sequence). CDR3 size: 14 residues.

The chain combines TRBV4-1 with TRBJ1-4; no clear D. Trimming shortened V by 5 bases and J by 4 bases, and 14 bases separated the two germline ends. This CDR3 is built from 15 residues. The germline V gene encodes CDR1 MGHRA and CDR2 YSYEKL. The CDR3 DNA is TGCGCCAGCAGCGCGACGGGAGGGAGTAATGAAAAACTGTTTTTT. Translated, it gives CASSATGGSNEKLFF.

The chain employs TRBV27 and TRBJ2-6; D perhaps matches TRBD1 (5 bases). CDR1 and CDR2 from the germline V gene are MNHEY and SMNVEV (reference sequence). Trimming stripped 4 bases from V and 12 bases from J, with 19 bases between. CDR3 length: 15 residues. The CDR3 protein is CASSSRPDSSIVLTF. CDR3 in DNA: TGTGCCAGCAGTTCACGCCCCGACAGTTCCATCGTCCTGACTTTC.

This clone was seen more than once but under ten times. The chain employs TRBV15 and TRBJ1-2; TRBD1 matches at 9 bases. The CDR3 is 18 amino acids. J lost 8 bases, V lost 2 bases, and 18 bases had no gene match. Germline CDR1 and CDR2: LNHNV and YYDKDF (reference sequence). CDR3 region: CATSRRVAGTGKGVGYTF. The CDR3 DNA reads as TGTGCCACCAGCAGACGTGTCGCCGGGACAGGGAAAGGTGTAGGCTACACCTTC.

The rearrangement joins TRBV5-1 to TRBJ1-4; D is unclear. Germline assignment: CDR1 SGHRS and CDR2 YFSETQ. Trimming shortened V by 0 bases and J by 8 bases, and 11 bases separated the two germline ends. This CDR3 has 14 amino acids. DNA of the CDR3: TGCGCCAGCAGCTTGGCCCCAGATCCAGAAAAACTGTTTTTT. Its protein product is CASSLAPDPEKLFF.

The chain uses TRBV19 and TRBJ1-5, with D unresolved. Per the germline V gene, CDR1 is LNHDA and CDR2 is SQIVND (reference sequence). The V end lost 3 bases, the J end lost 7 bases, and 16 bases lay between the germline ends. The CDR3 has 15 amino acids. As DNA, the CDR3 is TGTGCCAGTAGTATGAGCAGAGGGTGGAGACAGCCCCAGCATTTT. This sequence encodes CASSMSRGWRQPQHF.

J is TRBJ2-2 and V is TRBV7-2, with 10 positions matching TRBD2. Germline V gene lookup returns CDR1 SGHTA and CDR2 FQGNSA. V trimming: 2 bases; J trimming: 0 bases; junction bases outside the gene matches: 6. The CDR3 covers 18 residues. DNA of the CDR3: TGTGCCAGCAGCTTATCAGGGGGACTAGCGACGAACACCGGGGAGCTGTTTTTT. As protein: CASSLSGGLATNTGELFF. The full variable domain, in which reference TRBV7-2 and TRBJ2-2 provide the parts outside the CDR3, is GAGVSQSPSNKVTEKGKDVELRCDPISGHTALYWYRQSLGQGLEFLIYFQGNSAPDKSGLPSDRFSAERTGGSVSTLTIQRTQQEDSAVYLCASSLSGGLATNTGELFFGEGSRLTVL.

This chain links TRBV30 with TRBJ1-5; D gene uncertain. CDR1 and CDR2 from the germline V gene are GTSNPN and SVGIG (reference sequence). This CDR3 has 13 amino acids. Trimming left V 2 bases short and J 9 bases short, with 14 bases between. DNA of the CDR3: TGTGCCTGGAGTAATCTCGCCGAGGCGCCCCAGCATTTT. Translating it yields CAWSNLAEAPQHF.